The next 14 T cell receptor beta chains were all read from a single sample in a study of blood T cell repertoires in COVID-19. TCRdb's copy holds only in-frame clones and misses some; the assay was immunoSEQ multiplex PCR. The table has about 140,000 clones, almost 80% seen once. What was sequenced was peripheral blood. Receptor source: a man between 60 and 75 years old who had recovered from COVID-19.

This chain links TRBV7-3 with TRBJ2-5; tentative D call: TRBD2 (5 bases). Trimming removed 5 bases from V and 1 base from J, with 8 bases in between. Per the germline V gene, CDR1 is SGHTA and CDR2 is FQGTGA. The CDR3 has 13 residues. The chain's CDR3 is CASSRAAQETQYF. CDR3 bases: TGTGCCAGCAGCCGAGCGGCCCAAGAGACCCAGTACTTC.

This rearrangement joins TRBV2 to TRBJ1-1, with 11 bases lining up with TRBD1. The CDR3 covers 13 residues. The trim removed 5 bases at V and 7 bases at J, leaving 3 bases unmatched. Germline V CDR1 and CDR2: SNHLY, FYNNEI. The CDR3 region has the DNA TGTGCCAGCAGTCGGACAGGGGGCAATGAAGCTTTCTTT. This translates into CASSRTGGNEAFF.

In its sample, this clone was seen a few times. The rearrangement links TRBV9 to TRBJ2-1; 7 bases match TRBD1. CDR3 length: 15 amino acids. Trimming took 1 base from V and 3 from J; bases not matched to a gene: 4. Germline CDR1 SGDLS, CDR2 YYNGEE. CDR3: CASSVRGQNYNEQFF. DNA for the CDR3: TGTGCCAGCAGCGTAAGGGGACAGAACTACAATGAGCAGTTCTTC.

The chain employs TRBV7-6 and TRBJ1-5, with D perhaps matching TRBD1 (6 bases). The CDR3 covers 13 residues. In germline, CDR1 is SGHVS, CDR2 FNYEAQ. V was shortened by 5 bases and J by 7 bases, with 12 bases between the two germline ends. CDR3 sequence: CASSPQGNQPQHF. In nucleotides, the CDR3 is TGTGCCAGCAGCCCCCAGGGGAACCAGCCCCAGCATTTT.

This chain joins TRBV19 and TRBJ1-1, with D unresolved. CDR1 is LNHDA and CDR2 is SQIVND in the germline V gene (reference sequence). V lost 3 bases and J lost 1, with 12 bases in between. The CDR3 contains 15 residues. For the CDR3, the DNA is TGTGCCAGTAGTATGCTGGGCACACCGAACACTGAAGCTTTCTTT. Protein sequence: CASSMLGTPNTEAFF. Complete variable domain (other parts from reference TRBV19 and TRBJ1-1): DGGITQSPKYLFRKEGQNVTLSCEQNLNHDAMYWYRQDPGQGLRLIYYSQIVNDFQKGDIAEGYSVSREKKESFPLTVTSAQKNPTAFYLCASSMLGTPNTEAFFGQGTRLTVV.

Here the CDR3 reads CASSPLGLAGGHSYEQYF. Here the CDR3 DNA reads TGTGCCAGCAGCCCCCTCGGACTAGCGGGGGGGCACTCCTACGAGCAGTACTTC. This chain joins TRBV7-2 and TRBJ2-7; 15 bases line up with TRBD2. V dropped 5 bases and J dropped 0; count of bases not matched to a gene: 8. Germline CDR1 is SGHTA and CDR2 is FQGNSA. The CDR3 runs 18 residues.

This clone was seen only a few times. The chain joins TRBV6-5 to TRBJ1-1, with D perhaps matching TRBD1 (5 bases). CDR1 is MNHEY and CDR2 is SVGAGI in the germline V gene. This CDR3 has 15 amino acids. V was clipped by 7 bases and J by 2 bases, with 17 bases between them. DNA for the CDR3: TGTGCCAGCACCATGGATAAGGGGTTTAACACTGAAGCTTTCTTT. Translating gives CASTMDKGFNTEAFF.

This clone was seen only a few times. This chain joins TRBV7-2 and TRBJ2-1, with TRBD2 matching over 8 bases. V gave up 6 bases and J gave up 4 bases; unmatched junction bases: 5. The CDR3 length is 14 residues. CDR1 and CDR2 (germline): SGHTA, FQGNSA. DNA of the CDR3: TGTGCCAGCAGACGGGGGGGCCGATACAATGAGCAGTTCTTC. This encodes CASRRGGRYNEQFF.

This clone has just a few counts. The V gene is TRBV27, the J gene TRBJ2-2; D remains unclear. The CDR3 has 13 residues. Trimming cost V 2 bases and J 5 bases, with 6 bases left between them. CDR1 is MNHEY, CDR2 SMNVEV, per germline (reference sequence). This CDR3 is CASSLIYTGELFF. CDR3 coding DNA: TGTGCCAGCAGTTTAATATATACCGGGGAGCTGTTTTTT.

This clone has a handful of counts. The chain is built from TRBV7-2 and TRBJ2-3, with 8 bases aligning to TRBD1. Trimming removed 2 bases from V and 7 bases from J; junction bases left unmatched: 8. Germline values: CDR1 SGHTA, CDR2 FQGNSA. This CDR3 is built from 15 residues. In nucleotides, the CDR3 is TGTGCCAGCAGCTTATCAGGACAGGGAATGAATACGCAGTATTTT. It is translated as CASSLSGQGMNTQYF.

This clone was picked up a small number of times. The V and J genes are TRBV19 and TRBJ1-1; 7 bases agree with TRBD1. This CDR3 is built from 15 residues. J gave up 6 bases and V 3 bases, and 10 bases lay outside the gene matches. The germline CDR1 and CDR2 sequences are LNHDA and SQIVND (reference sequence). Here the CDR3 reads CASSMTGTVVPEAFF. The CDR3 coding sequence is TGTGCCAGTAGTATGACCGGGACAGTAGTCCCTGAAGCTTTCTTT. Full variable domain (outside the CDR3, taken from reference TRBV19 and TRBJ1-1): DGGITQSPKYLFRKEGQNVTLSCEQNLNHDAMYWYRQDPGQGLRLIYYSQIVNDFQKGDIAEGYSVSREKKESFPLTVTSAQKNPTAFYLCASSMTGTVVPEAFFGQGTRLTVV.

This chain links TRBV15 with TRBJ2-5, with 9 bases identical to TRBD2. J gave up 4 bases and V 0 bases, and 6 bases lay outside the gene matches. Germline CDR1 is LNHNV and CDR2 is YYDKDF (reference sequence). CDR3 length: 16 residues. The CDR3 DNA is TGTGCCACCAGCAGAGATCGTCTAGCGGGGATAGAGACCCAGTACTTC. Its translation: CATSRDRLAGIETQYF.

V usage is TRBV6-5 and J usage is TRBJ1-2, with a tentative D call TRBD1 (5 bases). V shed 5 bases and J shed 0 bases, with 13 bases lying between them. This CDR3 is 15 amino acids long. Germline CDR1 is MNHEY and CDR2 is SVGAGI. The CDR3 bases are TGTGCCAGCAGTCCCATGGCAGGGACTAACTATGGCTACACCTTC. Translated: CASSPMAGTNYGYTF.

The V call is TRBV12-3 or TRBV12-4, the J call TRBJ1-6; D gene uncertain. V shed 3 bases and J shed 6 bases, with 3 bases lying between them. This CDR3 comprises 12 residues. CDR3 DNA sequence: TGTGCCAGCAGTTTCTCTAATTCACCCCTCCACTTT. The encoded protein is CASSFSNSPLHF.